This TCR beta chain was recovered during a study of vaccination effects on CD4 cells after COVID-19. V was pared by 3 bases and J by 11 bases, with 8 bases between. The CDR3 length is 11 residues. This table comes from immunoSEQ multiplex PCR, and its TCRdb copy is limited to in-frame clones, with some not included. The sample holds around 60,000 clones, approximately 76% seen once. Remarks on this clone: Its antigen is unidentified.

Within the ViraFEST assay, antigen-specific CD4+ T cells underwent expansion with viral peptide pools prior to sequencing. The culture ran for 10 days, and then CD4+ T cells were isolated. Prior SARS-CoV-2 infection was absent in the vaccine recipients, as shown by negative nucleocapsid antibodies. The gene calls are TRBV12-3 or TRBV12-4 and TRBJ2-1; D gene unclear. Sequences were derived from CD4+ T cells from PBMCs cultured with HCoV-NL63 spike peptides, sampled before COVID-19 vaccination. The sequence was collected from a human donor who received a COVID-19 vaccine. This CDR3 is CASSFLAQQFF. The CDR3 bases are TGTGCCAGCAGTTTTTTGGCCCAGCAGTTCTTC.